The rows below give T cell receptor beta chains drawn from one sample of a study of response to subunit inactivated influenza vaccine. Each CDR3 protein is one row after TCRdb ran MiXCR on the RT-PCR reads. The profile shows 500,000 or so distinct CDR3 sequences, about 15% of them singletons. Sequencing used CD4+ T cells sorted from PBMCs, obtained roughly 24 months after vaccination. The receptors were gathered from a man between 50 and 70 years old who received an inactivated influenza vaccine. Each CDR3 is given with its conserved first and last residue. Each record gives: V gene, clone size, D gene, J gene, CDR3 DNA, CDR3 protein. A D gene is named only where the DNA matches it firmly. The listing skips clone size in some rows; elsewhere it reads once, few, many or a size class.

V gene: TRBV28
clone size: once
D gene: TRBD1
J gene: TRBJ2-1
CDR3 DNA: TGTGCCAGCAGTCCCTTGGGGACAGAATTCTACAATGAGCAGTTCTTC
CDR3 protein: CASSPLGTEFYNEQFF

V gene: TRBV30
clone size: many
D gene: -
J gene: TRBJ2-3
CDR3 DNA: TGTGCCTGGAGCCCCGGACAAGAAATAAAGTATTTT
CDR3 protein: CAWSPGQEIKYF

V gene: TRBV4-2
clone size: few
D gene: -
J gene: TRBJ1-6
CDR3 DNA: TGTGCCAGCAGCCAAGATGTGTACCTAGGCGGTTCACCCCTCCACTTT
CDR3 protein: CASSQDVYLGGSPLHF

V gene: TRBV5-1
clone size: -
D gene: -
J gene: TRBJ2-3
CDR3 DNA: TGCGCCAGCAGCTTTGCCCACACAGATACGCAGTATTTT
CDR3 protein: CASSFAHTDTQYF

V gene: TRBV5-6
clone size: -
D gene: -
J gene: TRBJ1-4
CDR3 DNA: TGTGCCAGCAGCTTTAAGACGACGGATACTAATGAAAAACTGTTTTTT
CDR3 protein: CASSFKTTDTNEKLFF

V gene: TRBV18
clone size: few
D gene: -
J gene: TRBJ2-2
CDR3 DNA: TGTGCCAGCTCATCCAGACCCGACGGGGAGCTGTTTTTT
CDR3 protein: CASSSRPDGELFF

V gene: TRBV6-2/TRBV6-3
clone size: -
D gene: -
J gene: TRBJ2-1
CDR3 DNA: TGTGCCAGCAGCCAGACAGGTTTTGGTGAGCAGTTCTTC
CDR3 protein: CASSQTGFGEQFF

V gene: TRBV6-1
clone size: few
D gene: -
J gene: TRBJ1-3
CDR3 DNA: TGTGCCAGCAGGACTCTCTACTCTGGAAACACCATATATTTT
CDR3 protein: CASRTLYSGNTIYF

V gene: TRBV20-1
clone size: few
D gene: -
J gene: TRBJ2-7
CDR3 DNA: TGCAGTGCAGTTGACCCAAAGTACGAGCAGTACTTC
CDR3 protein: CSAVDPKYEQYF

V gene: TRBV7-8
clone size: few
D gene: TRBD1
J gene: TRBJ2-4
CDR3 DNA: TGTGCCAGCAGCCCAGGACAGGGGGTATCCAAAAACATTCAGTACTTC
CDR3 protein: CASSPGQGVSKNIQYF